Below are 21 T cell receptor beta chains sequenced from a single sample in a study of T-cell memory formation after mild COVID-19. Via MiXCR, TCRdb re-called the 5' RACE reads, giving one row per CDR3 protein. Of some 110,000 distinct CDR3 sequences listed, about a sixth were seen once; the top ten hold around 28%. Source material: PBMCs or a T cell subset sorted from them (not recorded which). The receptors shown here come from an adult woman who had mild COVID-19 (a few samples of this study predate the infection). Cell type and time point are not known.

The CDR3 bases are TGTGCCATCAGCATCACCGGGAGCGGGAGAGATACGCAGTATTTT. It codes for CAISITGSGRDTQYF. The chain has TRBV10-3 and TRBJ2-3, with TRBD2 matching 8 bases. The length of the CDR3 is 15 residues. Germline V gene sequence: CDR1 ENHRY, CDR2 SYGVKD. J lost 5 bases, V lost 6 bases, and 10 bases had no gene match.

This clonotype was observed a handful of times. The gene calls are TRBV7-9 and TRBJ2-4; D is perhaps TRBD1 (6 bases). Trimming left V 5 bases short and J 5 bases short, with 10 bases between. Germline V gives CDR1 SEHNR, CDR2 FQNEAQ (reference sequence). The CDR3 has 13 amino acids. Written as DNA, the CDR3 is TGTGCCAGCAGCCTACAGGGTGAAAACATTCAGTACTTC. Encoded protein: CASSLQGENIQYF.

There are a few counts of this clonotype. Here the CDR3 reads CASRRPGQGYEQYF. The CDR3 DNA follows: TGTGCCAGCAGACGGCCGGGACAGGGCTACGAGCAGTACTTC. The gene calls are TRBV5-6 and TRBJ2-7; 9 nucleotides agree with TRBD1. The trim removed 5 bases at V and 3 bases at J, leaving 6 bases unmatched. The CDR3 runs to 14 residues. CDR1 SGHDT and CDR2 YYEEEE come from the germline V gene.

This rearrangement joins TRBV7-3 to TRBJ1-1; D may be TRBD1 (5 bases). The CDR3 is made up of 16 amino acids. Germline CDR1 is SGHTA and CDR2 is FQGTGA. The germline V and J ends were trimmed by 2 bases and 1 base, with 14 bases remaining between them. As DNA, the CDR3 is TGTGCCAGCAGCTTAGCCGGGGGACGGACGAACACTGAAGCTTTCTTT. This codes for CASSLAGGRTNTEAFF.

This clonotype has only a few counts. The chain carries TRBV5-1 and TRBJ2-5, with 8 bases aligning to TRBD1. Germline V gives CDR1 SGHRS, CDR2 YFSETQ. With 5 bases clipped from V and 7 bases from J, the junction kept 16 bases outside the gene matches. CDR3 size: 16 residues. The CDR3 nucleotides read TGCGCCAGCAGTCCTGCTTATGGGACAGGCCTTCGGACCCAGTACTTC. As protein: CASSPAYGTGLRTQYF.

J is TRBJ2-1 and V is TRBV5-4, with 9 bases matching TRBD1. Germline V gene data show CDR1 as SGHNT and CDR2 as YYREEE (reference sequence). V shed 3 bases, J shed 8 bases, and the junction held 6 bases outside the gene matches. CDR3 length equals 14 residues. The CDR3 DNA reads as TGTGCCAGCAGCTCGCCGGGACAGGGAGATGAGCAGTTCTTC. Amino acid sequence: CASSSPGQGDEQFF.

The gene calls are TRBV12-3 or TRBV12-4 and TRBJ1-1, with no clear D. The CDR3 covers 14 residues. V was clipped by 5 bases and J by 4 bases, with 14 bases between them. This chain's CDR3 is CASSMGPMGTEAFF. In DNA form, the CDR3 reads TGTGCCAGCAGTATGGGCCCGATGGGCACTGAAGCTTTCTTT.

V is TRBV4-2 and J is TRBJ2-7, with D possibly being TRBD2 (6 bases). CDR3 length equals 16 residues. Germline loops: CDR1 LGHNA, CDR2 YNFKEQ. Trimming removed 2 bases at V and 2 bases at J, with 16 bases between. CDR3 DNA: TGTGCCAGCAGCCAAAATCTCTTAGCGGCCGCCTACGAGCAGTACTTC. Translating it yields CASSQNLLAAAYEQYF.

To note about this clonotype: A read error may account for a junction end that differs from germline. The CDR3 DNA follows: TGTGCCAGCAGATTAGGGGCGGGACAGAGAGACTACGAGCAGTACTTC. Amino acids: CASRLGAGQRDYEQYF. The V and J genes are TRBV7-6 and TRBJ2-7, with a tentative D call TRBD1 (7 bases). CDR1 is SGHVS, CDR2 FNYEAQ, per germline. CDR3 size: 16 residues. Full variable domain (missing parts from reference TRBV7-6 and TRBJ2-7): GAGVSQSPRYKVTKRGQDVALRCDPISGHVSLYWYRQALGQGPEFLTYFNYEAQQDKSGLPNDRFSAERPEGSISTLTIQRTEQRDSAMYRCASRLGAGQRDYEQYFGPGTRLTVT.

This clonotype has a handful of counts. The CDR3 sequence is CASSPRGMNTEAFF. The CDR3 DNA is TGTGCCAGCAGCCCACGGGGGATGAACACTGAAGCTTTCTTT. This chain joins TRBV27 and TRBJ1-1; D might be TRBD1 (5 bases). Trimming left V 6 bases short and J 0 bases short, with 11 bases between. Germline-derived CDR1 and CDR2 are MNHEY and SMNVEV (reference sequence). The CDR3 runs 14 residues.

This clonotype has a handful of counts. The chain is built from TRBV7-9 and TRBJ2-1; the D is unclear. The germline gives CDR1 SEHNR, CDR2 FQNEAQ (reference sequence). The CDR3 length is 14 residues. Deletions cut 0 bases from V and 9 bases from J, with 12 bases between. The CDR3 nucleotides read TGTGCCAGCAGCTTAGCCCCAGTAAACAGTGAGCAGTTCTTC. Its protein product is CASSLAPVNSEQFF.

The V call is TRBV12-3 or TRBV12-4, the J call TRBJ2-1; TRBD2 aligns across 7 bases. Losses at the gene ends were 7 bases for V and 9 bases for J; bases not matched to a gene: 3. This CDR3 has 11 amino acids. Written as DNA, the CDR3 is TGTGCCAGCACGGGAGGACTTGAGCAGTTCTTC. It specifies CASTGGLEQFF.

This clonotype came up a few times. Written as DNA, the CDR3 is TGTGCCACCAGCGGGGACGTTTCTAGCGGCCAGACCCAGTACTTC. This encodes CATSGDVSSGQTQYF. The chain joins TRBV15 to TRBJ2-5; 7 bases match TRBD2. The ends lost 5 bases at V and 6 bases at J; junction bases unmatched: 12. CDR3 length equals 15 residues. Germline values: CDR1 LNHNV, CDR2 YYDKDF (reference sequence).

This chain connects TRBV4-3 to TRBJ2-1; 10 bases fit TRBD2. V lost 1 base, J lost 3 bases, and 0 bases stayed unmatched. The germline gives CDR1 LGHNA, CDR2 YSLEER. This CDR3 spans 15 amino acids. In nucleotides, the CDR3 is TGCGCCAGCAGCCAAGGGACTAGCGGCTACAATGAGCAGTTCTTC. This sequence encodes CASSQGTSGYNEQFF.

This clonotype showed up just a few times. J is TRBJ2-7 and V is TRBV12-3 or TRBV12-4; D not certain. With 3 bases removed from V and 0 bases from J, the gap between germline ends came to 6 bases. The CDR3 runs to 13 residues. The CDR3 loop reads CASSFANSYEQYF. CDR3 in DNA: TGTGCCAGCAGTTTCGCAAACTCCTACGAGCAGTACTTC.

A few counts support this clonotype. This chain uses TRBV12-3 or TRBV12-4 with TRBJ2-7; TRBD1 is a possible D gene (6 bases). The CDR3 sequence is 15 residues long. Trimming took off 8 bases at V and 4 bases at J, with 21 bases between the two ends. The DNA for the CDR3 is TGTGCCAGCCGAAACCCTGACAGGAATGATTACGAGCAGTACTTC. This sequence encodes CASRNPDRNDYEQYF.

The V call is TRBV14, the J call TRBJ1-6, with a weak D call TRBD1 (6 bases). Trimming stripped 0 bases from V and 2 bases from J, with 11 bases between. Germline V gene data show CDR1 as SGHDN and CDR2 as FVKESK. This CDR3 is built from 17 residues. The CDR3 reads CASSQEGGQTYNSPLHF. The CDR3 coding sequence is TGTGCCAGCAGCCAAGAAGGGGGACAAACCTATAATTCACCCCTCCACTTT. Together with reference TRBV14 and TRBJ1-6, the CDR3 gives the full variable domain: EAGVTQFPSHSVIEKGQTVTLRCDPISGHDNLYWYRRVMGKEIKFLLHFVKESKQDESGMPNNRFLAERTGGTYSTLKVQPAELEDSGVYFCASSQEGGQTYNSPLHFGNGTRLTVT.

The chain employs TRBV5-1 and TRBJ2-2; no clear D. The CDR3 runs 17 residues. Trimming shortened V by 3 bases and J by 6 bases, and 21 bases separated the two germline ends. Per germline, CDR1 SGHRS and CDR2 YFSETQ. The CDR3 loop reads CASSSANTPWYPGELFF. CDR3 nucleotides: TGCGCCAGCAGCTCCGCTAACACCCCCTGGTACCCCGGGGAGCTGTTTTTT. The complete variable domain, with remaining parts taken from reference TRBV5-1 and TRBJ2-2, reads KAGVTQTPRYLIKTRGQQVTLSCSPISGHRSVSWYQQTPGQGLQFLFEYFSETQRNKGNFPGRFSGRQFSNSRSEMNVSTLELGDSALYLCASSSANTPWYPGELFFGEGSRLTVL.

The genes are TRBV30 and TRBJ1-6; weak D call: TRBD1 (6 bases). CDR1 is GTSNPN and CDR2 is SVGIG in the germline V gene (reference sequence). The CDR3 runs 13 residues. The CDR3 DNA is TGTGCTGGGGACACCCCGCCCGATTCACCCCTCCACTTT. Residues: CAGDTPPDSPLHF.

The rearrangement links TRBV19 to TRBJ2-3, with TRBD2 identical over 10 bases. There are 15 residues in the CDR3. V lost 3 bases, J lost 1 base, and 1 base stayed unmatched. From germline, CDR1 is LNHDA and CDR2 SQIVND (reference sequence). CDR3 region: CASSMGTSGTDTQYF. The CDR3 bases are TGTGCCAGTAGTATGGGGACTAGCGGCACAGATACGCAGTATTTT.

The rearrangement uses TRBV9 and TRBJ2-7; 9 bases are shared with TRBD1. Germline trimming cut 3 bases from V and 4 bases from J; bases unmatched to any gene: 11. CDR3 length equals 16 residues. Germline CDR1 reads SGDLS; CDR2 reads YYNGEE. The CDR3 here is CASSAEDRGGKYEQYF. The CDR3 nucleotides read TGTGCCAGCAGCGCCGAGGACAGGGGTGGAAAATACGAGCAGTACTTC.